This T cell receptor (beta chain) was found in a study of blood T cells in healthy people across ages. A second PCR, run for 7 to 11 cycles, used a sample-barcoded 5' primer plus a J-beta primer mix. Each CDR3 protein gets one entry after TCRdb re-called the 5' RACE reads with MiXCR. Found here are roughly 800,000 distinct CDR3 sequences, roughly 50% of them singletons; the top ten hold 22%. V gave up 8 bases and J gave up 4 bases, with 13 bases separating them. This CDR3 spans 13 amino acids. Germline V gene sequence: CDR1 MNHEY, CDR2 SVGAGI. Sequenced input: blood. The clonotype was recovered from a man aged 25-45 years in good health. V usage is TRBV6-5 and J usage is TRBJ2-3, with D possibly TRBD2 on 5 matching bases. The CDR3 bases are TGTGCCAGCCGGCTAGCTACACCAGATACGCAGTATTTT. It translates to CASRLATPDTQYF.